This TCR beta chain stems from a study of Graves' ophthalmopathy and Graves' hyperthyroidism. RNA transcripts were the template, and TCR beta CDR3 regions were amplified from them. Scientists carried out first-round RT-PCR using HTBI primers and then a second-round multiplex PCR. TCRdb itself ran the multiplex PCR reads through MiXCR, one entry per CDR3 protein. The table records 650,000 to 900,000 distinct CDR3 sequences, 40% of them present only once. The CDR3 sequence is 14 residues long. Germline loops: CDR1 KGHDR, CDR2 SFDVKD. The V segment lost 3 bases and the J segment 6 bases; nucleotides outside the gene matches: 5.

This sequence was found in an adult man with Graves' ophthalmopathy. The sequenced sample consisted of peripheral blood. The rearrangement uses TRBV24-1 and TRBJ1-1; 8 bases match TRBD1. The CDR3 spells CATSDADRGAEAFF. Written as DNA, the CDR3 is TGTGCCACCAGTGATGCCGACAGGGGAGCTGAAGCTTTCTTT.